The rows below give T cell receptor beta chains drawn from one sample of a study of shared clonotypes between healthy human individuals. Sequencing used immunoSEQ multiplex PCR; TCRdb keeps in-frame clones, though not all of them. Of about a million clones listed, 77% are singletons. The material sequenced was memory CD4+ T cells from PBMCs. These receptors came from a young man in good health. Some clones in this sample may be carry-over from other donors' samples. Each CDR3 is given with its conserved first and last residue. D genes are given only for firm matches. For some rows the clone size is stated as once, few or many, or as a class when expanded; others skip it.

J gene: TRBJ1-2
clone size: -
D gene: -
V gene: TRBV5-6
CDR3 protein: CASSFRSSLGYTF
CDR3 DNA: TGTGCCAGCAGCTTTAGATCTTCCCTGGGCTACACCTTC

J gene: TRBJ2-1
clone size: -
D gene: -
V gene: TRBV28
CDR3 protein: CASRGQGFVNEQFF
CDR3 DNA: TGTGCCAGCAGGGGGCAGGGGTTCGTCAATGAGCAGTTCTTC

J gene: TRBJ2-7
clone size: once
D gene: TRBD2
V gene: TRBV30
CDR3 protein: CACQTSGFGEQYF
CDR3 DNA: TGTGCCTGCCAGACTAGCGGGTTTGGCGAGCAGTACTTC

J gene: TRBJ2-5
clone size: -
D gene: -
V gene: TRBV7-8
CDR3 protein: CASSLNTPGGKETQYF
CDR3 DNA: TGTGCCAGCAGCTTAAACACCCCCGGTGGGAAAGAGACCCAGTACTTC

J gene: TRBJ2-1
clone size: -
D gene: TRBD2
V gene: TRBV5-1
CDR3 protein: CASSILAGGLYNEQFF
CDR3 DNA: TGCGCCAGCAGCATTCTAGCGGGAGGCCTCTACAATGAGCAGTTCTTC

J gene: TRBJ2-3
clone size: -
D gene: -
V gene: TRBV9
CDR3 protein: CASSAARGYTRPDTQYF
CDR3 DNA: TGTGCCAGCAGCGCGGCCCGGGGCTACACGAGGCCAGATACGCAGTATTTT

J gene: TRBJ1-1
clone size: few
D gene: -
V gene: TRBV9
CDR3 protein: CASSVELDTEAFF
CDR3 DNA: TGTGCCAGCAGCGTAGAATTGGACACTGAAGCTTTCTTT

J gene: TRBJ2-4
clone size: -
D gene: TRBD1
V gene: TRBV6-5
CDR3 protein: CASSRQGLDIQYF
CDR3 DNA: TGTGCCAGCAGTAGACAGGGGTTAGACATTCAGTACTTC

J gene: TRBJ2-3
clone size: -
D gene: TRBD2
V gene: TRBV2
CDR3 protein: CASRKTSGSSTDTQYF
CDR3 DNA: TGTGCCAGCAGAAAGACTAGCGGGAGTAGCACAGATACGCAGTATTTT

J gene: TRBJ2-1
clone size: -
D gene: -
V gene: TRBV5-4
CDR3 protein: CASSFGPTQGNNEQFF
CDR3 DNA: TGTGCCAGCAGCTTCGGTCCAACTCAGGGAAACAATGAGCAGTTCTTC

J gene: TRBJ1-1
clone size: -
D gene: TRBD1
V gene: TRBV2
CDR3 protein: CASSAQGGVTEAFF
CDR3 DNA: TGTGCCAGCAGTGCCCAGGGGGGGGTCACTGAAGCTTTCTTT

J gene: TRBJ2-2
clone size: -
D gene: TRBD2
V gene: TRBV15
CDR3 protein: CATSRDSGTIHLDGELFF
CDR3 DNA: TGTGCCACCAGCAGAGATTCCGGGACTATACACTTAGACGGGGAGCTGTTTTTT

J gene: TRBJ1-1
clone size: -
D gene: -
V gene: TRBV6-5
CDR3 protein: CASSYLLGNTEAFF
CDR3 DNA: TGTGCCAGCAGTTATTTGCTGGGCAACACTGAAGCTTTCTTT

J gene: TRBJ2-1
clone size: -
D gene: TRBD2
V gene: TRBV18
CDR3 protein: CASSPTSGLDEQFF
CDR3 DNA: TGTGCCAGCTCACCGACTAGCGGTCTCGATGAGCAGTTCTTC

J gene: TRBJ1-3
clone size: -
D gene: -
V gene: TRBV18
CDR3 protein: CASSQQGAGNTIYF
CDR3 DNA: TGTGCCAGCTCACAACAGGGTGCTGGAAACACCATATATTTT

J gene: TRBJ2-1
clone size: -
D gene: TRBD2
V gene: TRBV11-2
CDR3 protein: CASSLNWAGGEQFF
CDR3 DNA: TGTGCCAGCAGCTTAAATTGGGCGGGGGGTGAGCAGTTCTTC

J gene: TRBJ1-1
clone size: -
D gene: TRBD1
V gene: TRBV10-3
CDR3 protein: CAILRTGGTEAFF
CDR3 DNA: TGTGCCATCCTCAGGACAGGGGGGACTGAAGCTTTCTTT

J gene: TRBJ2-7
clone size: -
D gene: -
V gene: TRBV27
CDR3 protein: CASKNYNSYEQYF
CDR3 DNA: TGTGCCAGCAAAAACTATAACTCCTACGAGCAGTACTTC

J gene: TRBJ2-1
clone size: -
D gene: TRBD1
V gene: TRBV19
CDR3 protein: CASSRQGFAGDDEQFF
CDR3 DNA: TGTGCCAGTAGCCGACAGGGGTTTGCCGGTGACGATGAGCAGTTCTTC

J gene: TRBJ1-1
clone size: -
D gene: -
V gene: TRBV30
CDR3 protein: CAWSKERTPNTEAFF
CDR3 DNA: TGTGCCTGGAGTAAAGAAAGGACCCCGAACACTGAAGCTTTCTTT

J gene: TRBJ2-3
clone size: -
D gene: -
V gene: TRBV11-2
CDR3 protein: CASSLTSTQYF
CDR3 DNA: TGTGCCAGCAGCTTAACTAGCACGCAGTATTTT

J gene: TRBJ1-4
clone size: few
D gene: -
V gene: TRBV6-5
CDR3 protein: CASRAEGVTNEKLFF
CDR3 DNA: TGTGCCAGCAGAGCTGAGGGGGTAACTAATGAAAAACTGTTTTTT

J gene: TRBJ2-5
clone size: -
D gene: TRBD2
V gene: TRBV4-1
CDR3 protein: CASSQAETSAMETQYF
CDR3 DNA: TGCGCCAGCAGCCAAGCCGAGACTAGCGCAATGGAGACCCAGTACTTC

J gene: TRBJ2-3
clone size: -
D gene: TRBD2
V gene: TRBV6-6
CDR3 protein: CASSQSGRTDTQYF
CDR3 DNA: TGTGCCAGCAGTCAGAGCGGGAGGACAGATACGCAGTATTTT

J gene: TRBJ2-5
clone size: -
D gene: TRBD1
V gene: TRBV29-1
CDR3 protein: CSVEEMRTGGTRETQYF
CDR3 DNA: TGCAGCGTTGAAGAAATGAGGACAGGGGGGACGAGAGAGACCCAGTACTTC

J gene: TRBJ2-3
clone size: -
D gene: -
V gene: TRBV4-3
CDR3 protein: CASSQAGESLHSTDTQYF
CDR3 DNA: TGCGCCAGCAGCCAGGCCGGGGAGTCCCTTCACAGCACAGATACGCAGTATTTT

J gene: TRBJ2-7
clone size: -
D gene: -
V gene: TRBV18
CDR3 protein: CASSPLSDSYEQYF
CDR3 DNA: TGTGCCAGCTCACCACTGAGTGACTCCTACGAGCAGTACTTC

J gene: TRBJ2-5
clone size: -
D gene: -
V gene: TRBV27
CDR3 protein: CASRKTRETQYF
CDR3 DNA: TGTGCCAGCAGAAAAACCCGGGAGACCCAGTACTTC

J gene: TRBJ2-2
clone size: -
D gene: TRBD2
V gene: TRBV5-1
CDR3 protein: CASSTLVGGAGELFF
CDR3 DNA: TGCGCCAGCAGCACCCTGGTCGGGGGGGCCGGGGAGCTGTTTTTT

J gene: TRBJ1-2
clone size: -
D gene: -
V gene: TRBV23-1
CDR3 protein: CASIEAPGEGDYGYTF
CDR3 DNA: TGCGCCAGCATCGAGGCCCCGGGGGAGGGGGACTATGGCTACACCTTC

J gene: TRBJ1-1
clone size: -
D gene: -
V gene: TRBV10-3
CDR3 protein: CAIRDGGVYAFF
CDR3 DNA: TGTGCCATCAGGGACGGAGGCGTTTATGCTTTCTTT

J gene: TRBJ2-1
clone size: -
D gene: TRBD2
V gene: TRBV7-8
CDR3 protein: CASRPTGTSGRNNEQFF
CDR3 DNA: TGTGCCAGCAGGCCAACCGGGACTAGCGGGAGAAACAATGAGCAGTTCTTC

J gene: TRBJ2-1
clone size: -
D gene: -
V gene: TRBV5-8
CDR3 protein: CASSLRDRQFF
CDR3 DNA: TGTGCCAGCAGCTTAAGGGACCGACAGTTCTTC

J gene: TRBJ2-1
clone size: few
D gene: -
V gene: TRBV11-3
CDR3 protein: CASSPFRDDYNEQFF
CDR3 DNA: TGTGCCAGCAGTCCATTCCGGGACGACTACAATGAGCAGTTCTTC

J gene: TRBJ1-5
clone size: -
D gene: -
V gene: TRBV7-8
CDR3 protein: CASSPDTGGRNQPQHF
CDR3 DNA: TGTGCCAGCAGCCCAGACACGGGGGGGCGGAATCAGCCCCAGCATTTT

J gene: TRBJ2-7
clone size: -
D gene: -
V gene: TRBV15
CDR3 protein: CATGPLGYEQYF
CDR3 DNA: TGTGCCACCGGACCGTTGGGGTACGAGCAGTACTTC

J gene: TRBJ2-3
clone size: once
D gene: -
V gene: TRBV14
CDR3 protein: CASSQAQRILTSTDTQYF
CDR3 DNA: TGTGCCAGCAGCCAGGCCCAGAGGATCCTCACCAGCACAGATACGCAGTATTTT

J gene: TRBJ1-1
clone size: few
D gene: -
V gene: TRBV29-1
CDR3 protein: CSARWYVKNTEAFF
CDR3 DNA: TGCAGCGCCCGATGGTACGTGAAGAACACTGAAGCTTTCTTT

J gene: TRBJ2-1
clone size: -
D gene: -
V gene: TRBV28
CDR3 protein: CASSLGRFSYNEQFF
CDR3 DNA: TGTGCCAGCAGTTTAGGGAGATTCTCCTACAATGAGCAGTTCTTC

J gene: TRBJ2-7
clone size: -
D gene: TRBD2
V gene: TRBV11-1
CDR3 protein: CASSYRLGAGGEQYF
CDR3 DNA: TGTGCCAGCAGCTACAGGCTGGGTGCGGGAGGCGAGCAGTACTTC

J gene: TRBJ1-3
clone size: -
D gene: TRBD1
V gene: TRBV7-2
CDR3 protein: CASSWTGGSGNTIYF
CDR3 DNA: TGTGCCAGCAGCTGGACAGGAGGCTCTGGAAACACCATATATTTT

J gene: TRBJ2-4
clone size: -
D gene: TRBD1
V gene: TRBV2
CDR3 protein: CASSKDRGLQNIQYF
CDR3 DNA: TGTGCCAGCAGTAAGGACAGGGGGCTCCAAAACATTCAGTACTTC

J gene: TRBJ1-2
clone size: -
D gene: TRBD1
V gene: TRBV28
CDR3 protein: CASTLLPGQGAFYGYTF
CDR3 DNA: TGTGCCAGCACCCTACTCCCCGGACAGGGGGCCTTCTATGGCTACACCTTC

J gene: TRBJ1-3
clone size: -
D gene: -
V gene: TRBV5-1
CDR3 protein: CASSLWSGNTIYF
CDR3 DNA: TGCGCCAGCAGCTTGTGGTCGGGAAACACCATATATTTT

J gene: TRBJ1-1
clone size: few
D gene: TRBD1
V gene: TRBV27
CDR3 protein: CASSKDRGNTEAFF
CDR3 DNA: TGTGCCAGCAGTAAGGACAGGGGGAACACTGAAGCTTTCTTT

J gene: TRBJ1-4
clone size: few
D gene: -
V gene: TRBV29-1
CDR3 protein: CSVEGRGRAEGKLFF
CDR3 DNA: TGCAGCGTTGAAGGGCGTGGCAGGGCCGAAGGAAAACTGTTTTTT

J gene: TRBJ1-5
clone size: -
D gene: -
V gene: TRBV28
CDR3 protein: CASSRGIRSNQPQHF
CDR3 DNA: TGTGCCAGCAGTCGGGGGATACGTAGCAATCAGCCCCAGCATTTT

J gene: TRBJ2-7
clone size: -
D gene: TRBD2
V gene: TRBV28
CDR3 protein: CASSPIIGGARAYEQYF
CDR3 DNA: TGTGCCAGCAGCCCGATAATCGGGGGGGCGCGGGCGTACGAGCAGTACTTC

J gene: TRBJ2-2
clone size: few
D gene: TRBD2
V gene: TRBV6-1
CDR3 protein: CASSVLAGVAGELFF
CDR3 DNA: TGTGCCAGCAGTGTGCTAGCGGGAGTGGCCGGGGAGCTGTTTTTT

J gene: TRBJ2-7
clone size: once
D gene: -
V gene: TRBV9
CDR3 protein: CASSYGLGAYEQYF
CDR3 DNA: TGTGCCAGCAGTTATGGACTGGGGGCCTACGAGCAGTACTTC

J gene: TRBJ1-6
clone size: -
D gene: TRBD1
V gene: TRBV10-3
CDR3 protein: CAISEDRGPSPLHF
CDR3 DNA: TGTGCCATCAGTGAGGACAGGGGGCCGTCACCCCTCCACTTT

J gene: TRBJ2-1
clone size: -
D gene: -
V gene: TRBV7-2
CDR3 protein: CASSQGGSRRVNEQFF
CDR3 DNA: TGTGCCAGCAGCCAAGGGGGGTCTAGGAGGGTCAATGAGCAGTTCTTC

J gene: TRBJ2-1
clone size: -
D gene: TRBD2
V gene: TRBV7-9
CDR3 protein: CASSIAGGGKFF
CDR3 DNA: TGTGCCAGCAGTATAGCGGGAGGCGGGAAGTTCTTC

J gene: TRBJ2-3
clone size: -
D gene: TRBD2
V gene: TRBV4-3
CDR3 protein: CASSQQLAGTDTQYF
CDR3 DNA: TGCGCCAGCAGCCAACAACTAGCGGGAACAGATACGCAGTATTTT

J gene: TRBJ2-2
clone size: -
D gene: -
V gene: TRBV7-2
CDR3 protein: CASSLLNTGELFF
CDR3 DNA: TGTGCCAGCAGCCTATTGAACACCGGGGAGCTGTTTTTT

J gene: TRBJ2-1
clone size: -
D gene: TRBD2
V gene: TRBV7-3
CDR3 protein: CASSPTSGRGSYNEQFF
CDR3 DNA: TGTGCCAGCAGTCCTACTAGCGGGAGGGGGTCCTACAATGAGCAGTTCTTC

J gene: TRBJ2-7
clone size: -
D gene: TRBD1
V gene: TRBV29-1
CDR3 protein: CSVGGTGYEQYF
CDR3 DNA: TGCAGCGTTGGCGGGACAGGCTACGAGCAGTACTTC

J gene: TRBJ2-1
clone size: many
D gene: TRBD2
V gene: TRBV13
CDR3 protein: CASSQVLAGLWEQFF
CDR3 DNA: TGTGCCAGCAGCCAAGTTCTAGCGGGGCTTTGGGAGCAGTTCTTC

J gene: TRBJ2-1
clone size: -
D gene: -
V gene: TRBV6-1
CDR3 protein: CASSSGLRSYNEQFF
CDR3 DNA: TGTGCCAGCAGTTCCGGCCTCCGCTCCTACAATGAGCAGTTCTTC